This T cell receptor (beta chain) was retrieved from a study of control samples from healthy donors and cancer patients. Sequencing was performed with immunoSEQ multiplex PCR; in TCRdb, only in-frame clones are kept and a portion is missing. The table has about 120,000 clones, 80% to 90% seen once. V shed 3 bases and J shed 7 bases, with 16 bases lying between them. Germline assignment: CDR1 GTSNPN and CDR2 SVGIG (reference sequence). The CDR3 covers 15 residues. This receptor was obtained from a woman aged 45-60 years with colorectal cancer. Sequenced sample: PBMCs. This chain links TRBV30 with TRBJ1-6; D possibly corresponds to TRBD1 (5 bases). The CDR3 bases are TGTGCCTGGAGCGCCGGGGGGAAGTGGAATTCACCCCTCCACTTT. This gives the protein CAWSAGGKWNSPLHF.